These 24 T cell receptor beta chains originate from one sample sequenced in a study of shared clonotypes between healthy human individuals. This table comes from immunoSEQ multiplex PCR, and its TCRdb copy is limited to in-frame clones, with some not included. This sample has 1.5 million to 2.5 million clones; approximately 94% occur once, and the top ten carry approximately 1%. CD45RO-negative, CCR7-positively selected cells formed the naive CD8 fraction, excluding terminally differentiated effector memory CD45RA+ cells. Sequencing was done on a sample of naive CD8+ T cells sorted from blood. These receptors all stem from a man between 18 and 29 years old in good health.

The rearrangement joins TRBV5-6 to TRBJ1-2; D is perhaps TRBD1 (6 bases). V gave up 0 bases and J gave up 8 bases, with 17 bases separating them. Germline V gene data show CDR1 as SGHDT and CDR2 as YYEEEE. The CDR3 is 15 residues long. CDR3 nucleotides: TGTGCCAGCAGCTTGGGAGGACAGCCCATTTGGGGCTACACCTTC. It is translated as CASSLGGQPIWGYTF.

The chain is built from TRBV6-5 and TRBJ2-7; D is uncertain. This CDR3 contains 15 residues. The V and J ends lost 4 bases and 0 bases respectively, with 13 bases between them. Germline CDR1 and CDR2: MNHEY and SVGAGI. DNA for the CDR3: TGTGCCAGCAGTTCCGCCCCCGGGCACTCCTACGAGCAGTACTTC. Protein sequence: CASSSAPGHSYEQYF.

This clone came up a few times. Other DNA sequences from this sample encode an identical CDR3 as well. The chain links TRBV6-5 to TRBJ1-2; TRBD1 might be the D (6 bases). The CDR3 covers 14 residues. V was pared by 2 bases and J by 3 bases, with 10 bases between. The germline V gene has CDR1 MNHEY and CDR2 SVGAGI. The CDR3 spells CASSYVGGDYGYTF. The CDR3 nucleotides read TGTGCCAGCAGTTACGTAGGGGGGGACTATGGCTACACCTTC.

The chain is built from TRBV4-3 and TRBJ2-7; D uncertain. The germline V and J ends were trimmed by 3 bases and 5 bases, with 11 bases remaining between them. This CDR3 contains 13 residues. CDR1 is LGHNA, CDR2 YSLEER, per germline. The CDR3 DNA sequence: TGCGCCAGCAGCCAGTACCAGGTCGACGAGCAGTACTTC. Amino acid sequence: CASSQYQVDEQYF.

The J gene is TRBJ1-2, the V gene TRBV27; 7 bases line up with TRBD1. The CDR3 is 14 residues long. The ends lost 6 bases at V and 4 bases at J; junction bases unmatched: 8. Looked up from germline, CDR1 is MNHEY and CDR2 is SMNVEV (reference sequence). For the CDR3, the DNA is TGTGCCAGCAGCGAGACAGGGCTCCGCTATGGCTACACCTTC. It translates to CASSETGLRYGYTF.

The chain joins TRBV7-9 to TRBJ2-3, with 8 bases fitting TRBD2. J was trimmed by 2 bases and V by 0 bases; bases with no gene match: 4. Germline-derived CDR1 and CDR2 are SEHNR and FQNEAQ (reference sequence). This CDR3 has 16 residues. CDR3 nucleotide sequence: TGTGCCAGCAGCTTAGCCGGCGGGGGGCCCACAGATACGCAGTATTTT. Its protein is CASSLAGGGPTDTQYF.

As for this clone: Within the sample, other DNA sequences also encode this same CDR3. The V gene is TRBV5-6, the J gene TRBJ2-7; D remains unclear. V lost 1 base and J 1 base, leaving 3 bases between the germline ends. Germline V CDR1 and CDR2: SGHDT, YYEEEE. CDR3 length: 12 amino acids. Here the CDR3 DNA reads TGTGCCAGCAGCTTGTTGTCCTACGAGCAGTACTTC. It encodes CASSLLSYEQYF.

The CDR3 loop reads CASSLGRETSGITGELFF. The CDR3 bases are TGTGCCAGCAGCTTAGGTCGAGAGACTAGCGGGATCACCGGGGAGCTGTTTTTT. The chain joins TRBV7-9 to TRBJ2-2; TRBD2 matches 11 bases. This CDR3 contains 18 residues. CDR1 is SEHNR, CDR2 FQNEAQ, per germline (reference sequence). The V segment lost 1 base and the J segment 4 bases; nucleotides outside the gene matches: 8.

The chain combines TRBV2 with TRBJ1-5; the D is unclear. Germline V gives CDR1 SNHLY, CDR2 FYNNEI. The ends were cut back, 0 bases at V and 7 bases at J, with 13 bases in the middle. This CDR3 contains 15 residues. The DNA of the CDR3 is TGTGCCAGCAGTGAAGCGCTTCCCCAAGGGCAGCCCCAGCATTTT. This sequence encodes CASSEALPQGQPQHF. Filled out from reference TRBV2 and TRBJ1-5, the complete variable domain reads EPEVTQTPSHQVTQMGQEVILRCVPISNHLYFYWYRQILGQKVEFLVSFYNNEISEKSEIFDDQFSVERPDGSNFTLKIRSTKLEDSAMYFCASSEALPQGQPQHFGDGTRLSIL.

The gene calls are TRBV27 and TRBJ2-1; TRBD2 aligns across 9 bases. The CDR3 is 16 residues long. In germline, CDR1 is MNHEY, CDR2 SMNVEV (reference sequence). Trimming removed 6 bases from V and 4 bases from J; junction bases left unmatched: 10. The CDR3 DNA reads TGTGCCAGCAGAACCTTATCTAGCGGGGTGTACAATGAGCAGTTCTTC. Its protein product is CASRTLSSGVYNEQFF.

The rearrangement uses TRBV9 and TRBJ2-7, with unresolved D. V lost 0 bases, J lost 5 bases, and 15 bases lay in between. The CDR3 runs to 15 residues. Germline V gene sequence: CDR1 SGDLS, CDR2 YYNGEE. DNA for the CDR3: TGTGCCAGCAGCGTAGAGGGAAGCCCCCTCAACGAGCAGTACTTC. Translating gives CASSVEGSPLNEQYF.

The chain employs TRBV6-1 and TRBJ2-7; D may correspond to TRBD1 or TRBD2 (6 bases each). The CDR3 covers 15 residues. V was trimmed by 7 bases and J by 4 bases, leaving 20 bases between them. Germline CDR1 and CDR2: MNHNS and SASEGT. The CDR3 region is CASNEGMGGPYEQYF. For the CDR3, the DNA is TGTGCCAGCAACGAGGGGATGGGGGGCCCTTACGAGCAGTACTTC.

This clone was seen a single time. The J gene is TRBJ1-1, the V gene TRBV9; no clear D gene. The CDR3 consists of 13 residues. V lost 0 bases and J 5 bases, leaving 8 bases between the germline ends. Per the germline V gene, CDR1 is SGDLS and CDR2 is YYNGEE. The CDR3 loop is CASSVDEVTEAFF. In DNA form, the CDR3 reads TGTGCCAGCAGCGTAGATGAGGTTACTGAAGCTTTCTTT. Full variable domain (missing parts from reference TRBV9 and TRBJ1-1): DSGVTQTPKHLITATGQRVTLRCSPRSGDLSVYWYQQSLDQGLQFLIQYYNGEERAKGNILERFSAQQFPDLHSELNLSSLELGDSALYFCASSVDEVTEAFFGQGTRLTVV.

Notes on this clone: A junction boundary mismatches the germline segment, possibly from a read error. The V and J genes are TRBV11-2 and TRBJ1-2; D possibly corresponds to TRBD1 (6 bases). Germline V gene sequence: CDR1 SGHAT, CDR2 FQNNGV. The CDR3 totals 14 residues. The CDR3 DNA sequence: TGTGCCAGCAGCCTAGATGGGGGCCCCTATGGCTACACCTTC. Protein sequence: CASSLDGGPYGYTF.

Details on this clone: The same CDR3 also results from other DNA sequences found in this sample. The chain joins TRBV27 to TRBJ1-4; D is uncertain. Trimming removed 5 bases from V and 1 base from J, with 8 bases in between. Germline lookup yields CDR1 MNHEY and CDR2 SMNVEV (reference sequence). The CDR3 has 14 residues. The CDR3 spells CASSRVGTNEKLFF. The CDR3 DNA sequence: TGTGCCAGCAGTAGAGTTGGAACTAATGAAAAACTGTTTTTT.

The V gene is TRBV10-2, the J gene TRBJ1-1, with TRBD1 identical over 7 bases. This CDR3 has 12 residues. From germline, CDR1 is WSHSY and CDR2 SAAADI. J was trimmed by 6 bases and V by 7 bases; bases with no gene match: 5. This CDR3 is CASIGTGAEAFF. Here the CDR3 DNA reads TGCGCCAGCATTGGAACAGGGGCTGAAGCTTTCTTT.

This clone was seen only once. The chain has TRBV15 and TRBJ2-7; no reliable D call. This CDR3 contains 16 residues. Germline CDR1 reads LNHNV; CDR2 reads YYDKDF (reference sequence). V lost 3 bases, J lost 0 bases, and 15 bases lay in between. This chain's CDR3 is CATSSPREALSYEQYF. As DNA, the CDR3 is TGTGCCACCAGCAGTCCCCGAGAGGCTCTCTCCTACGAGCAGTACTTC.

The rearrangement joins TRBV7-9 to TRBJ1-2; 7 bases map to TRBD1. The CDR3 contains 13 residues. Germline CDR1 is SEHNR and CDR2 is FQNEAQ (reference sequence). Trimming at V came to 3 bases and at J to 7 bases, leaving 5 bases not matched to a gene. In DNA, the CDR3 is TGTGCCAGCAGCTTTCCAGGGGGAAGTGGCTACACCTTC. Translated, it gives CASSFPGGSGYTF.

V is TRBV7-6 and J is TRBJ2-2; D uncertain. The CDR3 extends over 13 amino acids. The V and J ends lost 0 bases and 4 bases respectively, with 3 bases between them. Germline assignment: CDR1 SGHVS and CDR2 FNYEAQ. The CDR3 DNA reads as TGTGCCAGCAGCTTAGCGATCACCGGGGAGCTGTTTTTT. Translating it yields CASSLAITGELFF.

The J gene is TRBJ1-2, the V gene TRBV25-1; 7 nucleotides align to TRBD1. Germline CDR1 MGHDK, CDR2 SYGVNS. The V and J ends lost 4 bases and 6 bases, in that order; junction bases with no gene match: 5. This CDR3 is built from 13 residues. CDR3 amino acids: CASSGPGTDGYTF. The CDR3 region has the DNA TGTGCCAGCAGTGGCCCCGGGACAGATGGCTACACCTTC.

The gene calls are TRBV5-1 and TRBJ1-1, with D perhaps TRBD1 (5 bases). Germline CDR1 and CDR2: SGHRS and YFSETQ. The CDR3 contains 14 residues. Deletions cut 3 bases from V and 5 bases from J, with 14 bases between. The CDR3 region is CASSYWGGETEAFF. The CDR3 region has the DNA TGCGCCAGCAGCTATTGGGGAGGGGAAACTGAAGCTTTCTTT.

The gene calls are TRBV19 and TRBJ2-7, with TRBD1 as a possible D gene (5 bases). V was trimmed by 5 bases and J by 2 bases, leaving 10 bases between them. CDR1 LNHDA and CDR2 SQIVND come from the germline V gene (reference sequence). CDR3 length equals 13 residues. The CDR3 sequence: CASSEDRTYEQYF. CDR3 in DNA: TGTGCCAGTAGTGAAGACAGAACCTACGAGCAGTACTTC.

The chain carries TRBV4-1 and TRBJ1-1, with 10 bases aligning to TRBD1. Looked up from germline, CDR1 is MGHRA and CDR2 is YSYEKL. After removal of 3 bases from V and 12 bases from J, the junction contained 16 bases not matched to a gene. CDR3 length: 16 amino acids. CDR3 sequence (DNA): TGCGCCAGCAGCCAGGTTCTACCTCGGACAGGGGGGGAAACTTTCTTT. Its protein is CASSQVLPRTGGETFF.

In its sample, this clone was seen once. This chain joins TRBV28 and TRBJ1-2; D is undetermined. The CDR3 has 17 amino acids. Germline V gene lookup returns CDR1 MDHEN and CDR2 SYDVKM. V lost 3 bases and J lost 4, with 21 bases in between. CDR3 sequence: CASSFIPTTDRIYGYTF. The CDR3 bases are TGTGCCAGCAGTTTTATTCCAACGACGGACCGTATCTATGGCTACACCTTC.